Given below is one T cell receptor beta chain in context. These data belong to a study of blood T cell repertoires in COVID-19. Deletions cut 5 bases from V and 4 bases from J, with 20 bases between. The CDR3 is made up of 16 amino acids. Germline V gene data show CDR1 as SEHNR and CDR2 as FQNEAQ (reference sequence). Profiled with immunoSEQ multiplex PCR; TCRdb holds only in-frame clones, not every one. The sample consists of under 350,000 clones, 80% to 95% of them appearing once. Material: peripheral blood. This sequence joins TRBV7-9 and TRBJ1-2; no reliable D call. The origin of this receptor is a woman in her twenties or thirties with COVID-19, enrolled during active disease. For the CDR3, the DNA is TGTGCCAGCAGCCCCGGCGGGAGGGAGAGTGTCTATGGCTACACCTTC. It is translated as CASSPGGRESVYGYTF.